These T cell receptor beta chains were read from a single sample in a study of cytomegalovirus exposure and HLA in healthy donors. Data came from immunoSEQ multiplex PCR; TCRdb stores just in-frame clones and leaves some out. This table holds around 200,000 clones, approximately 86% found once. The sequenced sample consisted of PBMCs. The receptors were sampled from a woman in her twenties or thirties in good health and CMV-seronegative. Both conserved end residues are part of each CDR3. Each record gives: V gene, clone size, D gene, J gene, CDR3 protein, CDR3 DNA. A D gene is named only where the DNA matches it firmly. The size entry is marked missing in some rows and otherwise reads once, few, many or a size class.

TRBV2	NA	NA	TRBJ1-1	CASSAEGRGTEAFF	TGTGCCAGCAGTGCGGAGGGCCGGGGCACTGAAGCTTTCTTT
TRBV27	NA	TRBD2	TRBJ2-5	CASSPRAGPYQETQYF	TGTGCCAGCAGTCCTCGAGCGGGGCCCTACCAAGAGACCCAGTACTTC
TRBV7-9	NA	NA	TRBJ1-1	CASSFAGVRAEAFF	TGTGCCAGCAGCTTTGCTGGGGTGCGGGCTGAAGCTTTCTTT
TRBV30	NA	TRBD1	TRBJ1-2	CAWNNPGGGYTF	TGTGCCTGGAACAACCCAGGGGGTGGCTACACCTTC
TRBV5-1	NA	TRBD1	TRBJ1-1	CASSFSDRVFDEAFF	TGCGCCAGCAGCTTTTCGGACAGGGTGTTTGATGAAGCTTTCTTT
TRBV10-3	once	NA	TRBJ2-6	CAISEGGLDSGANVLTF	TGTGCCATCAGTGAGGGGGGACTCGACTCTGGGGCCAACGTCCTGACTTTC
TRBV29-1	NA	TRBD1	TRBJ2-2	CSGTGGPGELFF	TGCAGCGGGACAGGGGGCCCCGGGGAGCTGTTTTTT
TRBV19	NA	TRBD1	TRBJ1-4	CASSISAGQGNEKLFF	TGTGCCAGTAGTATCTCGGCGGGACAGGGAAATGAAAAACTGTTTTTT
TRBV11-2	NA	NA	TRBJ2-3	CASSLVTDTQYF	TGTGCCAGCAGCTTAGTAACAGATACGCAGTATTTT
TRBV11-2	NA	NA	TRBJ2-4	CASSPRVGLAKNIQYF	TGTGCCAGCAGCCCACGGGTCGGTCTAGCCAAAAACATTCAGTACTTC
TRBV5-1	NA	NA	TRBJ1-4	CASSLGTATNEKLFF	TGCGCCAGCAGCTTGGGAACGGCAACTAATGAAAAACTGTTTTTT
TRBV10-3	NA	TRBD2	TRBJ2-5	CAISTTSGGTQETQYF	TGTGCCATCAGTACGACTAGCGGGGGGACCCAAGAGACCCAGTACTTC
TRBV5-1	once	TRBD2	TRBJ2-5	CASSSYPGGGAETQYF	TGCGCCAGCAGCTCCTACCCCGGCGGGGGTGCTGAGACCCAGTACTTC
TRBV5-1	NA	TRBD2	TRBJ2-1	CASSFTSGGNNEQFF	TGCGCCAGCAGCTTTACTAGCGGGGGGAACAATGAGCAGTTCTTC
TRBV29-1	NA	TRBD2	TRBJ2-1	CSVDRGLAGGEQFF	TGCAGCGTTGATCGGGGACTAGCGGGGGGTGAGCAGTTCTTC
TRBV28	NA	NA	TRBJ2-7	CASSFNTFRQNRIYEQYF	TGTGCCAGCAGTTTTAACACCTTTCGACAGAATCGAATCTACGAGCAGTACTTC
TRBV27	NA	NA	TRBJ2-5	CASSLVAGEGETQYF	TGTGCCAGCAGTTTAGTGGCAGGGGAAGGAGAGACCCAGTACTTC
TRBV4-1	NA	NA	TRBJ2-3	CASSQAQRSSTDTQYF	TGCGCCAGCAGCCAAGCTCAGCGGAGTAGCACAGATACGCAGTATTTT
TRBV7-9	NA	NA	TRBJ2-5	CASSRDSETQYF	TGTGCCAGCAGCCGGGACTCTGAGACCCAGTACTTC
TRBV7-3	NA	NA	TRBJ2-5	CASSQGPEETQYF	TGTGCCAGCAGCCAGGGTCCTGAAGAGACCCAGTACTTC
TRBV2	NA	NA	TRBJ1-1	CASRGPLRSTEAFF	TGTGCCAGCAGGGGGCCCTTGCGGTCGACTGAAGCTTTCTTT
TRBV5-4	few	TRBD1	TRBJ1-2	CASSSTLGQGAQGGYTF	TGTGCCAGCAGCTCCACGCTGGGACAGGGGGCGCAAGGTGGCTACACCTTC
TRBV5-1	NA	TRBD2	TRBJ2-1	CASSLLAGGSRNEQFF	TGCGCCAGCAGCTTGTTAGCGGGAGGCTCTAGGAATGAGCAGTTCTTC
TRBV19	NA	NA	TRBJ1-5	CASSLTSYSNQPQHF	TGTGCCAGTAGTCTGACATCCTATAGCAATCAGCCCCAGCATTTT
TRBV7-2	few	NA	TRBJ2-5	CASSLRTGGVRETQYF	TGTGCCAGCAGCCTGAGAACCGGGGGAGTGCGAGAGACCCAGTACTTC
TRBV10-1	NA	NA	TRBJ2-2	CASSGTFGNTGELFF	TGCGCCAGCAGTGGGACATTTGGGAACACCGGGGAGCTGTTTTTT
TRBV23-1	NA	NA	TRBJ1-1	CASSQSSGFRPVVNTEAFF	TGCGCCAGCAGTCAATCCTCGGGGTTTCGGCCGGTCGTGAACACTGAAGCTTTCTTT
TRBV5-1	NA	NA	TRBJ2-5	CASSFRQLQETQYF	TGCGCCAGCAGCTTCCGACAGTTGCAAGAGACCCAGTACTTC
TRBV10-3	few	TRBD1	TRBJ2-7	CAISETGVSHEQYF	TGTGCCATCAGTGAAACAGGGGTTAGCCACGAGCAGTACTTC
TRBV7-3	NA	NA	TRBJ2-3	CASSPEGVADTQYF	TGTGCCAGCAGCCCTGAAGGGGTTGCAGATACGCAGTATTTT
TRBV27	few	NA	TRBJ2-7	CASSLGPSYEQYF	TGTGCCAGCAGCCTAGGTCCCTCCTACGAGCAGTACTTC
TRBV6-1	once	TRBD1	TRBJ1-2	CASSERGRGKYGYTF	TGTGCCAGCAGTGAAAGGGGGCGAGGAAAATATGGCTACACCTTC
TRBV5-6	NA	NA	TRBJ1-4	CASSLGQRVNEKLFF	TGTGCCAGCAGCTTGGGACAGAGAGTTAATGAAAAACTGTTTTTT